This is a list of T cell receptor beta chains from one sample in a study of long-term antiretroviral therapy in people with HIV. The protocol was immunoSEQ multiplex PCR, while the TCRdb copy is restricted to in-frame clones and leaves out a portion. The sample consists of some 17,000 clones, about 86% of them appearing once. The specimen comprised unsorted PBMCs, sampled 0.1 years after starting antiretroviral therapy. These receptors originate from a man aged 18 to 29 with HIV. Both conserved end residues are part of each CDR3.

v_call,j_call,cdr3_aa
TRBV4-2,TRBJ1-1,CASSQETGANTEAFF
TRBV9,TRBJ2-1,CASSFSGLNNEQFF
TRBV6-6,TRBJ1-5,CASSTRTGRPDQPQHF
TRBV6-1,TRBJ1-2,CASSESGYGYTF
TRBV29-1,TRBJ2-7,CSVGGGQPYEQYF
TRBV5-8,TRBJ2-5,CASSHGTVEETQYF
TRBV6-6,TRBJ2-1,CASSPGQGGNEQFF
TRBV19,TRBJ2-3,CASSILAGGTTDTQYF
TRBV9,TRBJ2-2,CASSVDGTGELFF
TRBV13,TRBJ2-7,CASSDSGGAYEQYF
TRBV19,TRBJ2-7,CASSIGAGGFDEQYF
TRBV7-2,TRBJ1-6,CASSVDLGAYNSPLHF
TRBV19,TRBJ2-4,CASSVGQENIQYF
TRBV27,TRBJ1-2,CASSIRGTGGDEGYTF
TRBV4-2,TRBJ1-1,CASSASLNTEAFF
TRBV7-9,TRBJ2-5,CASSLQFLQETQYF
TRBV4-3,TRBJ2-1,CASSQAGPRDEQFF
TRBV9,TRBJ2-6,CASSATLRGTGYLSGANVLTF
TRBV19,TRBJ1-2,CASSIYRGRDGYTF
TRBV7-9,TRBJ1-1,CASSLPEGFEAFF
TRBV29-1,TRBJ2-7,CSVEGPLEQYF
TRBV6-5,TRBJ1-1,CASSSGTGGFTEAFF
TRBV4-2,TRBJ1-4,CASSQVTENEKLFF
TRBV6-5,TRBJ1-1,CASSYTGWNTEAFF
TRBV7-9,TRBJ2-7,CATTSETPGNFFYEQYF
TRBV7-3,TRBJ2-3,CASSWTGGTDTQYF
TRBV4-2,TRBJ2-1,CASSPQADGGGINEQFF
TRBV9,TRBJ2-2,CASRNSGTGDTGELFF
TRBV9,TRBJ1-5,CASSLGGVEGQPQHF
TRBV7-8,TRBJ2-5,CASSSGLAGGYQETQYF
TRBV7-9,TRBJ2-7,CASSDQNARGPYEQYF
TRBV21-1,TRBJ1-1,CASSIPRETGDTEAFF
TRBV5-4,TRBJ2-1,CASNPAGGENEQFF
TRBV6-6,TRBJ2-1,CASKTSGGAGNEQFF
TRBV9,TRBJ1-5,CASSVDGAGPQHF
TRBV6-5,TRBJ1-1,CASSYQNTEAFF
TRBV5-6,TRBJ1-2,CASSNGQTYGYTF
TRBV4-3,TRBJ2-7,CASSQDGSGAYEQYF
TRBV4-2,TRBJ2-7,CASSQGDRVNEQYF
TRBV23-1,TRBJ2-7,CASSQSSPGKAGYEQYF
TRBV5-4,TRBJ2-5,CASRGSGGYGETQYF
TRBV7-9,TRBJ2-1,CASSPSYEQFF
TRBV20-1,TRBJ1-1,CSAKGNTEAFF
TRBV13,TRBJ1-1,CASSNRGLSNTEAFF
TRBV6-4,TRBJ1-2,CASSRDRNYGYTF
TRBV7-9,TRBJ2-3,CASSLITDTQYF
TRBV7-9,TRBJ2-1,CAGALREWGYEQFF
TRBV6-5,TRBJ1-5,CASSYSESGGQPQHF
TRBV4-1,TRBJ2-3,CASSQQGFGTDTQYF
TRBV10-3,TRBJ1-4,CAIRETEEKLFF
TRBV2,TRBJ2-7,CASNPTGQTYEQYF